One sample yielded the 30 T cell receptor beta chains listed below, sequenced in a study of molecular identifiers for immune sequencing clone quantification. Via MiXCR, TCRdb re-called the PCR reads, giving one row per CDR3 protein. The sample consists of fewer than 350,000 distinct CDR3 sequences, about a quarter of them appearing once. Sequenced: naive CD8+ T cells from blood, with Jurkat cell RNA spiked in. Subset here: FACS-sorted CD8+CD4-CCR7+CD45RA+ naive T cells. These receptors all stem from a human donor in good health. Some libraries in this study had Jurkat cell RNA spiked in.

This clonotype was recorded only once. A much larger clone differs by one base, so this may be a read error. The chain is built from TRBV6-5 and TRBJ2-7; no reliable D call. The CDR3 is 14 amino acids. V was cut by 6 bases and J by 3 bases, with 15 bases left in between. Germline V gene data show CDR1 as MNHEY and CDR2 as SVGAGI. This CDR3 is CASSLSLPYYEQYF. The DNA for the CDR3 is TGTGCCAGCAGCCTTTCGCTCCCCTACTACGAGCAGTACTTC.

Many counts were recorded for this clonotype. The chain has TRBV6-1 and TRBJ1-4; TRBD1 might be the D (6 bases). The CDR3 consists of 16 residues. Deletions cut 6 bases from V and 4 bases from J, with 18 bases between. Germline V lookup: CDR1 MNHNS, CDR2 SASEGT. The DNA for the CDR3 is TGTGCCAGCAGGTCGGACAGCACTTTGGATAATGAAAAACTGTTTTTT. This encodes CASRSDSTLDNEKLFF.

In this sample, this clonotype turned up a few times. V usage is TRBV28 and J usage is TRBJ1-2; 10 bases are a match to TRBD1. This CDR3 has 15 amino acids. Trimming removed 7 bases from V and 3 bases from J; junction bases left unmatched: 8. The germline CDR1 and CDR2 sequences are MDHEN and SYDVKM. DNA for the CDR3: TGTGCCAGCAAGGCGACAGGGGGCTACGACTATGGCTACACCTTC. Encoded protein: CASKATGGYDYGYTF.

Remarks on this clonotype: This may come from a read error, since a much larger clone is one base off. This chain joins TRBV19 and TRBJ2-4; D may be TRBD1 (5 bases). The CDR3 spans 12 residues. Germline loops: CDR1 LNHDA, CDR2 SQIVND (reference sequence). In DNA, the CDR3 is TGTGCCAGTAGCCAGGGCCCTGGCATTCAGTGCTTC. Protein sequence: CASSQGPGIQCF. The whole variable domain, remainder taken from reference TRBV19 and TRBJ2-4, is DGGITQSPKYLFRKEGQNVTLSCEQNLNHDAMYWYRQDPGQGLRLIYYSQIVNDFQKGDIAEGYSVSREKKESFPLTVTSAQKNPTAFYLCASSQGPGIQCFGAGTRLSVL.

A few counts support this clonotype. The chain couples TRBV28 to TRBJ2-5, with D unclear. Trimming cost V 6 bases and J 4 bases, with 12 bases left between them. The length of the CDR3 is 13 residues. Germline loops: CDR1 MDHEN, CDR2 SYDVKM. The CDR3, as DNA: TGTGCCAGCAGATCGCGGCTCAGAGAGACCCAGTACTTC. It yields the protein CASRSRLRETQYF.

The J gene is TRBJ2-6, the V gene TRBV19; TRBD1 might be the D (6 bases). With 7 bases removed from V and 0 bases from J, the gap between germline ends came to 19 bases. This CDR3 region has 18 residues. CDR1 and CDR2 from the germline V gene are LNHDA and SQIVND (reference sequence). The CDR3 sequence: CASTIPGQILSGANVLTF. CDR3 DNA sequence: TGTGCCAGTACGATCCCGGGACAAATCCTCTCTGGGGCCAACGTCCTGACTTTC. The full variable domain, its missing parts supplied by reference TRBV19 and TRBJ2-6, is DGGITQSPKYLFRKEGQNVTLSCEQNLNHDAMYWYRQDPGQGLRLIYYSQIVNDFQKGDIAEGYSVSREKKESFPLTVTSAQKNPTAFYLCASTIPGQILSGANVLTFGAGSRLTVL.

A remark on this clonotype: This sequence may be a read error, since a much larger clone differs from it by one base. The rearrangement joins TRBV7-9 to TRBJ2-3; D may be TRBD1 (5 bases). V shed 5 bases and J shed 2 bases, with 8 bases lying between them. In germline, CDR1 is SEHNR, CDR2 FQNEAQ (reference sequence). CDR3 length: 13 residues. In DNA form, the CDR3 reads TGTGCCAGCAGCGGGGCCAACACAGATACGCAGTATTTT. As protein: CASSGANTDTQYF.

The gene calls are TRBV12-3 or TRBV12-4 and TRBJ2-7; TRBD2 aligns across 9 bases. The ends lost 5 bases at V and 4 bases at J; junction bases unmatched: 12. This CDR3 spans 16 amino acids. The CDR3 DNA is TGTGCCAGCAGTCCCGCCGGACTAGCGAGTAAGTACGAGCAGTACTTC. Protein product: CASSPAGLASKYEQYF.

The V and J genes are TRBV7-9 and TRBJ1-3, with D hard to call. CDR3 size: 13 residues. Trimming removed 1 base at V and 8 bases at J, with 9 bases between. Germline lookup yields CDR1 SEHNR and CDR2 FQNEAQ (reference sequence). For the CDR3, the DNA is TGTGCCAGCAGCTTAGGACATTGGGACACCATATATTTT. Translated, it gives CASSLGHWDTIYF.

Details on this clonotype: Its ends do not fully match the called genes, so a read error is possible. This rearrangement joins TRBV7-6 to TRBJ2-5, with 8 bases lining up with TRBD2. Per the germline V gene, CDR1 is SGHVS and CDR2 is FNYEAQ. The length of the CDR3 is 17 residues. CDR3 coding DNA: TGTGCCAGCAGCCCCCGGCTGGGCGGGGGGATTCAAGCGACCCAGTACTTC. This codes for CASSPRLGGGIQATQYF. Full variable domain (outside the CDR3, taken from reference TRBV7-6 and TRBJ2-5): GAGVSQSPRYKVTKRGQDVALRCDPISGHVSLYWYRQALGQGPEFLTYFNYEAQQDKSGLPNDRFSAERPEGSISTLTIQRTEQRDSAMYRCASSPRLGGGIQATQYFGPGTRLLVL.

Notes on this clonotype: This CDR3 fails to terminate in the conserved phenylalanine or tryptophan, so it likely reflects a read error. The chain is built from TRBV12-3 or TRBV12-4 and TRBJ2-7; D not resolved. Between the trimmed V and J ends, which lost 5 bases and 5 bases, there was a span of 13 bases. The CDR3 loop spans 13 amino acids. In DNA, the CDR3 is TGTGCCAGCAGTCCCCGGCCTGGGGACGAGCAGTACTCC. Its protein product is CASSPRPGDEQYS.

The CDR3 here is CASHRSGEQYF. The CDR3 DNA reads TGTGCCAGCCACCGTTCGGGAGAGCAGTACTTC. This chain joins TRBV25-1 and TRBJ2-7, with D perhaps matching TRBD2 (5 bases). CDR3 size: 11 residues. V lost 8 bases and J lost 7, with 12 bases in between. Germline V gene lookup returns CDR1 MGHDK and CDR2 SYGVNS.

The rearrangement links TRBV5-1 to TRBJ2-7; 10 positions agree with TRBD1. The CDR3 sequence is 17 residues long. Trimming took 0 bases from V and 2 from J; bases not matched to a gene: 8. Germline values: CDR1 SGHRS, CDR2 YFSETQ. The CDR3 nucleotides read TGCGCCAGCAGCTTGGTTCCCCGGGACAGGGGTACCTACGAGCAGTACTTC. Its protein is CASSLVPRDRGTYEQYF.

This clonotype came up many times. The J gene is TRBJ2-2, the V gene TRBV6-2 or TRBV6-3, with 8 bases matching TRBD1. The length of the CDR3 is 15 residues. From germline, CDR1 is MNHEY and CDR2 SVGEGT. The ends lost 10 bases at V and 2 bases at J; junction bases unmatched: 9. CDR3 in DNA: TGTGCCACATCGAATGACAGGGGAAACACCGGGGAGCTGTTTTTT. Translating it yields CATSNDRGNTGELFF.

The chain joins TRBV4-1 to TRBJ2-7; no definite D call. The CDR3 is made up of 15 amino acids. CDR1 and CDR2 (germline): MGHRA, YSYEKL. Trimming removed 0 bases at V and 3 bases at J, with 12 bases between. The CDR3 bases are TGCGCCAGCAGCCAAGATTCGGCCCCTTACTACGAGCAGTACTTC. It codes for CASSQDSAPYYEQYF.

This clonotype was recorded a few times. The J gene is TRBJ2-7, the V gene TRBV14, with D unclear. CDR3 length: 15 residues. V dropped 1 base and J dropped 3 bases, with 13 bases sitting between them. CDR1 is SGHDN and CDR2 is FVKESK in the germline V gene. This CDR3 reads CASSQGTTLDYEQYF. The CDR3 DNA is TGTGCCAGCAGCCAAGGGACCACATTGGACTACGAGCAGTACTTC. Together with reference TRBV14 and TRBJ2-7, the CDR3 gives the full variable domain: EAGVTQFPSHSVIEKGQTVTLRCDPISGHDNLYWYRRVMGKEIKFLLHFVKESKQDESGMPNNRFLAERTGGTYSTLKVQPAELEDSGVYFCASSQGTTLDYEQYFGPGTRLTVT.

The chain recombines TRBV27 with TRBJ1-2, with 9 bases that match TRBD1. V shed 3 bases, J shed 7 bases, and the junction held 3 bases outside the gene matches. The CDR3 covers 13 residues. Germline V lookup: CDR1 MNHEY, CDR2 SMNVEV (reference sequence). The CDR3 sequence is CASSLGTGSGYTF. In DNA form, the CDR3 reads TGTGCCAGCAGTTTGGGGACAGGGTCTGGCTACACCTTC.

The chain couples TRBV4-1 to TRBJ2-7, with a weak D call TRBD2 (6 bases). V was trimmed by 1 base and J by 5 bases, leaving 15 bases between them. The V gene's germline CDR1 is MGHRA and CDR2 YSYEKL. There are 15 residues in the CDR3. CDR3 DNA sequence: TGCGCCAGCAGCCAAGCCCTCGGGGGATACCACGAGCAGTACTTC. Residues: CASSQALGGYHEQYF.

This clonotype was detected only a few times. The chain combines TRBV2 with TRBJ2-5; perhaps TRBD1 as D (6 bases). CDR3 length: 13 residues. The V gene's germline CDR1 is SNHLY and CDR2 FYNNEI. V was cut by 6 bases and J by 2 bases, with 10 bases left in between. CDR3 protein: CASRAGVQETQYF. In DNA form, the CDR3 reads TGTGCCAGCAGGGCAGGGGTTCAAGAGACCCAGTACTTC.

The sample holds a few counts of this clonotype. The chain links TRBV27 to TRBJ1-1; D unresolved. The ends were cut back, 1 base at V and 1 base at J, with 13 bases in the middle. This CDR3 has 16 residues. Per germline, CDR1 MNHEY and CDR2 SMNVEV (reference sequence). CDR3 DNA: TGTGCCAGCAGTTTATTGGGGTGGCTAAGGAACACTGAAGCTTTCTTT. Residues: CASSLLGWLRNTEAFF.

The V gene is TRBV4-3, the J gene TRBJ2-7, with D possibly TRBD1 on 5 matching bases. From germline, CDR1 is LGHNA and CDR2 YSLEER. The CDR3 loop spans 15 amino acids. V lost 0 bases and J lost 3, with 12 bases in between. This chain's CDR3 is CASSQDAGSFYEQYF. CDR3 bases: TGCGCCAGCAGCCAAGACGCAGGGTCTTTCTACGAGCAGTACTTC.

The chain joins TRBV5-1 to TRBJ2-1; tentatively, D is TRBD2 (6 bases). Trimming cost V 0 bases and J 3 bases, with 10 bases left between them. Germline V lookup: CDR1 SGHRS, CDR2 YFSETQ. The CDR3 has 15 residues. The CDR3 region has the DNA TGCGCCAGCAGCTTGGAACGGGAGTACTACAATGAGCAGTTCTTC. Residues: CASSLEREYYNEQFF.

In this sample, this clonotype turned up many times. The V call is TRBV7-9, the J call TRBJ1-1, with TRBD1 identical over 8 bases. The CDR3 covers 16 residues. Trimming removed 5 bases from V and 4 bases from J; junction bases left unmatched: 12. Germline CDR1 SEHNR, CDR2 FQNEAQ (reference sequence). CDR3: CASSPKLAGGGTEAFF. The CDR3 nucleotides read TGTGCCAGCAGCCCTAAGTTGGCAGGGGGCGGCACTGAAGCTTTCTTT.

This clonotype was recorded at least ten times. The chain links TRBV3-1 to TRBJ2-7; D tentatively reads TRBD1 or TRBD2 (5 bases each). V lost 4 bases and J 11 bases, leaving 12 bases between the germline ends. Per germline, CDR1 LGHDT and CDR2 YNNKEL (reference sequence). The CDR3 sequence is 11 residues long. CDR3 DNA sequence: TGTGCCAGCAGCCTCGCCGGGACGAAGTACTTC. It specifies CASSLAGTKYF.

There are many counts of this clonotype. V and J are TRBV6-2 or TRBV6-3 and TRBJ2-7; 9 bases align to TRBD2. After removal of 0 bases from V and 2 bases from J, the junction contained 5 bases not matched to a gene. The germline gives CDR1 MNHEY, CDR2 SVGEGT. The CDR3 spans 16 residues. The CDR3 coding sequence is TGTGCCAGCAGTTACTCGGTTCTAGCGGGGCCCTACGAGCAGTACTTC. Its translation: CASSYSVLAGPYEQYF.

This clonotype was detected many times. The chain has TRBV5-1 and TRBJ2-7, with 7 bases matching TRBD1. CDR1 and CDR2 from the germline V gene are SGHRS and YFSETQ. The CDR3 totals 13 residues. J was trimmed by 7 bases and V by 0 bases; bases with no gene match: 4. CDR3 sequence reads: CASSLVQGVEQYF. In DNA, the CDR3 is TGCGCCAGCAGCTTGGTTCAGGGGGTGGAGCAGTACTTC.

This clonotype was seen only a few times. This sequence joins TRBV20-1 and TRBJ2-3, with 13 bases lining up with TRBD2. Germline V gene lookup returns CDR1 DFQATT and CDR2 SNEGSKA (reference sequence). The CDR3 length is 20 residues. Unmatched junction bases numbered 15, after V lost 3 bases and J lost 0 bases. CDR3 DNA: TGCAGTGCTAGCCAGGGACTAGCGGGGATAAGACGGGGGAGCACAGATACGCAGTATTTT. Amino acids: CSASQGLAGIRRGSTDTQYF.

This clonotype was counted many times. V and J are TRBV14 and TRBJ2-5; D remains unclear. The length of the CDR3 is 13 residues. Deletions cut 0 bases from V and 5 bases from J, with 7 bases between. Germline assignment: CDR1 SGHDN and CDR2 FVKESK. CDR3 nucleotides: TGTGCCAGCAGCCAAGAGTACAGCGAGACCCAGTACTTC. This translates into CASSQEYSETQYF.

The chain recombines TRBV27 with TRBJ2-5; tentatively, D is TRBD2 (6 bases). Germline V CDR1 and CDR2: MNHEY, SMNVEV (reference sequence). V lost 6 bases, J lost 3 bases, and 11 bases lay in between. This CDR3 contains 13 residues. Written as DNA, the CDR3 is TGTGCCAGCAGCGGTAGCGGAGAAGAGACCCAGTACTTC. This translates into CASSGSGEETQYF.

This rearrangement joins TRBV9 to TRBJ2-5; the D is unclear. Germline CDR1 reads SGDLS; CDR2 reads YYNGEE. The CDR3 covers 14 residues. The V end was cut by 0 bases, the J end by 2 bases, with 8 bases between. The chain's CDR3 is CASSVESGQETQYF. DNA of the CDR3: TGTGCCAGCAGCGTAGAATCCGGGCAAGAGACCCAGTACTTC. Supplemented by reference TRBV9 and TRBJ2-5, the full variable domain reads DSGVTQTPKHLITATGQRVTLRCSPRSGDLSVYWYQQSLDQGLQFLIQYYNGEERAKGNILERFSAQQFPDLHSELNLSSLELGDSALYFCASSVESGQETQYFGPGTRLLVL.